The T cell receptor (beta chain) described here comes from a study of T cells in Graves' hyperthyroidism and ophthalmopathy. Overall study context: Peripheral blood specimens were obtained at initial diagnosis, prior to any treatment. Study results and caveats: From stable hyperthyroidism, ophthalmopathy was set apart by a 13 V-J model.

Thyroid ultrasound, orbital computed tomography, clinical symptoms, and serum thyroxine and TRAb underpinned diagnoses. An approximately 10 ml volume of fresh peripheral blood provided the PBMCs. On this clonotype: The antigen is not known.

It was RNA transcripts that yielded the amplified TCR beta CDR3 regions. First-round RT-PCR targeting the TCR CDR3 was performed with the HTBI primer set. Each CDR3 protein gets one entry after TCRdb re-called the multiplex PCR reads with MiXCR. Among 530,000 or so distinct CDR3 sequences listed, approximately 17% were seen once. The receptor was isolated from a woman under 30 with Graves' ophthalmopathy. The sample taken for sequencing was blood.

The CDR3 loop reads CASSLAYQSNYGYTF. The CDR3 region has the DNA TGTGCCAGCAGTTTAGCGTACCAGTCTAACTATGGCTACACCTTC. The rearrangement uses TRBV12-3 or TRBV12-4 and TRBJ1-2; D unresolved. This CDR3 region has 15 residues. Trimming removed 0 bases at V and 0 bases at J, with 8 bases between.